This is a list of T cell receptor beta chains from one sample in a study of blood T cells in healthy people across ages. TCRdb used MiXCR to reprocess the 5' RACE reads, holding one entry per CDR3 protein. In the table there are more than 1.4 million distinct CDR3 sequences, approximately 38% of which are singletons. The sequencing sample was made of blood. The origin of the receptors is a woman between 18 and 29 years old in good health. Each CDR3 is given with its conserved first and last residue. Clone size appears in some rows only: once, few, many, or a class for an expanded clone.

cdr3_aa: CASSSRRARGTEAFF
clone_size: NA
cdr3_length: 15
j_call: TRBJ1-1
v_call: TRBV12-3/TRBV12-4

cdr3_aa: CASSLLGDSSYEQYF
clone_size: NA
cdr3_length: 15
j_call: TRBJ2-7
v_call: TRBV5-1

cdr3_aa: CASSPTRGYQETQYF
clone_size: NA
cdr3_length: 15
j_call: TRBJ2-5
v_call: TRBV12-3/TRBV12-4

cdr3_aa: CACSLVSAGRGQGAYEQYF
clone_size: NA
cdr3_length: 19
j_call: NA
v_call: TRBV5-1

cdr3_aa: CASSDLAGGLQEQFF
clone_size: few
cdr3_length: 15
j_call: TRBJ2-1
v_call: TRBV6-1

cdr3_aa: CASSKGFRDSYNSPLHF
clone_size: NA
cdr3_length: 17
j_call: TRBJ1-6
v_call: TRBV21-1

cdr3_aa: CASSVGRTSVQETQYF
clone_size: few
cdr3_length: 16
j_call: TRBJ2-5
v_call: TRBV25-1

cdr3_aa: CASRVGQYNEQYF
clone_size: few
cdr3_length: 13
j_call: TRBJ2-5
v_call: TRBV7-9

cdr3_aa: CASGRTGNVLTF
clone_size: NA
cdr3_length: 12
j_call: TRBJ2-6
v_call: TRBV10-1

cdr3_aa: CASSYSGQQFF
clone_size: few
cdr3_length: 11
j_call: TRBJ2-1
v_call: TRBV6-6

cdr3_aa: CASSQVPNNEQYF
clone_size: NA
cdr3_length: 13
j_call: NA
v_call: TRBV4-1

cdr3_aa: CSAGTASSGANVLTF
clone_size: few
cdr3_length: 15
j_call: TRBJ2-6
v_call: TRBV29-1

cdr3_aa: CASSAILNTEAFF
clone_size: NA
cdr3_length: 13
j_call: TRBJ1-1
v_call: TRBV9

cdr3_aa: CAISEQWAGGMNEQYF
clone_size: NA
cdr3_length: 16
j_call: TRBJ2-7
v_call: TRBV10-3

cdr3_aa: CSVVGQGSYEQYF
clone_size: many
cdr3_length: 13
j_call: TRBJ2-7
v_call: TRBV29-1

cdr3_aa: CASSVLAQTYNEQFF
clone_size: NA
cdr3_length: 15
j_call: TRBJ2-1
v_call: TRBV9

cdr3_aa: CASSPGTGSTEAFF
clone_size: few
cdr3_length: 14
j_call: TRBJ1-1
v_call: TRBV5-1

cdr3_aa: CASSSPVGSGSYEQYF
clone_size: few
cdr3_length: 16
j_call: TRBJ2-7
v_call: TRBV11-2

cdr3_aa: CSASSGRASYNEQFF
clone_size: few
cdr3_length: 15
j_call: TRBJ2-1
v_call: TRBV20-1

cdr3_aa: CASSLASGSGEQYF
clone_size: NA
cdr3_length: 14
j_call: TRBJ2-5
v_call: TRBV5-1

cdr3_aa: CASSVGTGVNYGYTF
clone_size: few
cdr3_length: 15
j_call: TRBJ1-2
v_call: TRBV9

cdr3_aa: CSVRRQGAVGTEAFF
clone_size: NA
cdr3_length: 15
j_call: TRBJ1-1
v_call: TRBV29-1

cdr3_aa: CAWTRQGSVYEQYF
clone_size: NA
cdr3_length: 14
j_call: TRBJ2-7
v_call: TRBV30

cdr3_aa: CASSSQLAEKYNEQFF
clone_size: few
cdr3_length: 16
j_call: TRBJ2-1
v_call: TRBV7-8

cdr3_aa: CSARTSGSIYEQYF
clone_size: few
cdr3_length: 14
j_call: TRBJ2-7
v_call: TRBV20-1

cdr3_aa: CASSLSTGQGESPLHF
clone_size: NA
cdr3_length: 16
j_call: TRBJ1-6
v_call: TRBV27

cdr3_aa: CASSLDLYRDSGYYEQYF
clone_size: NA
cdr3_length: 18
j_call: TRBJ2-7
v_call: TRBV5-6

cdr3_aa: CASSNPPGSIAKNIQYF
clone_size: NA
cdr3_length: 17
j_call: TRBJ2-4
v_call: TRBV6-6

cdr3_aa: CASSRGQATYEQYF
clone_size: few
cdr3_length: 14
j_call: TRBJ2-7
v_call: TRBV5-4

cdr3_aa: CASRGRGGSEKLFF
clone_size: NA
cdr3_length: 14
j_call: TRBJ1-4
v_call: TRBV27

cdr3_aa: CASSLGAGKGPYNEQFF
clone_size: few
cdr3_length: 17
j_call: TRBJ2-1
v_call: TRBV5-1

cdr3_aa: CASSLRGGYNSPLHF
clone_size: NA
cdr3_length: 15
j_call: TRBJ1-6
v_call: TRBV28

cdr3_aa: CASSFAGFYEQYF
clone_size: NA
cdr3_length: 13
j_call: TRBJ2-7
v_call: TRBV28

cdr3_aa: CASTSGRGEDTQYF
clone_size: once
cdr3_length: 14
j_call: TRBJ2-3
v_call: TRBV12-3/TRBV12-4

cdr3_aa: CSVMNPGVGTQYF
clone_size: few
cdr3_length: 13
j_call: NA
v_call: TRBV29-1

cdr3_aa: CSARARRSGTDVGEQFF
clone_size: NA
cdr3_length: 17
j_call: TRBJ2-1
v_call: TRBV20-1

cdr3_aa: CSVDGGAGSNYEQYF
clone_size: many
cdr3_length: 15
j_call: TRBJ2-7
v_call: TRBV29-1

cdr3_aa: CASSESRWSHEQFF
clone_size: few
cdr3_length: 14
j_call: TRBJ2-1
v_call: TRBV25-1

cdr3_aa: CASSLQGVLAGGDTQYF
clone_size: NA
cdr3_length: 17
j_call: TRBJ2-3
v_call: TRBV4-1

cdr3_aa: CSQPRDRGYNEQYF
clone_size: NA
cdr3_length: 14
j_call: TRBJ2-5
v_call: TRBV20-1

cdr3_aa: CASRDGKKGNTDTRYF
clone_size: NA
cdr3_length: 16
j_call: TRBJ2-3
v_call: TRBV4-1

cdr3_aa: CASSALYRGRASGYTF
clone_size: once
cdr3_length: 16
j_call: TRBJ1-2
v_call: TRBV27

cdr3_aa: CSAYKETQYF
clone_size: NA
cdr3_length: 10
j_call: TRBJ2-5
v_call: TRBV20-1

cdr3_aa: CASSLDLGRGTDTQYF
clone_size: NA
cdr3_length: 16
j_call: TRBJ2-3
v_call: TRBV27

cdr3_aa: CSARVATSGRYNEQFF
clone_size: NA
cdr3_length: 16
j_call: TRBJ2-1
v_call: TRBV20-1

cdr3_aa: CASSGTGVQPQHF
clone_size: few
cdr3_length: 13
j_call: TRBJ1-5
v_call: TRBV6-1

cdr3_aa: CANSGGLADNEQFF
clone_size: NA
cdr3_length: 14
j_call: TRBJ2-1
v_call: TRBV12-3/TRBV12-4

cdr3_aa: CASSYSFVQGASGAFF
clone_size: few
cdr3_length: 16
j_call: TRBJ1-1
v_call: TRBV6-5

cdr3_aa: CASSLWYGGRNEQFF
clone_size: few
cdr3_length: 15
j_call: TRBJ2-1
v_call: TRBV28

cdr3_aa: CASSQVRSTGYGGEQFF
clone_size: NA
cdr3_length: 17
j_call: TRBJ2-1
v_call: TRBV14

cdr3_aa: CSAVTSDGDTQYF
clone_size: NA
cdr3_length: 13
j_call: TRBJ2-3
v_call: TRBV20-1